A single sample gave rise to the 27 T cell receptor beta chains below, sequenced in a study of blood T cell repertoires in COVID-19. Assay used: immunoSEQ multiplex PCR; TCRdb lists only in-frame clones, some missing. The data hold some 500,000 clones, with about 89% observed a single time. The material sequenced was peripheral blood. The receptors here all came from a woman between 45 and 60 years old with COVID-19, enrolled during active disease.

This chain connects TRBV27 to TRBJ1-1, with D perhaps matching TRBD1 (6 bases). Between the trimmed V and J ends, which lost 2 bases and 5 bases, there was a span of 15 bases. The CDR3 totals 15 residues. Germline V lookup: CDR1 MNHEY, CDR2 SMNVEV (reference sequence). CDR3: CASSLGGPFGTEAFF. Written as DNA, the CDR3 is TGTGCCAGCAGTTTAGGGGGCCCCTTTGGGACTGAAGCTTTCTTT.

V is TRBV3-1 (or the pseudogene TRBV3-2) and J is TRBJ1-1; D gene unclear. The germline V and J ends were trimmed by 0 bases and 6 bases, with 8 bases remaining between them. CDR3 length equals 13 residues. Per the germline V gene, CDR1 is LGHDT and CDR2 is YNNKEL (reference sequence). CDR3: CASSQDTHSEAFF. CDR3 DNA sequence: TGTGCCAGCAGCCAAGATACCCACTCTGAAGCTTTCTTT.

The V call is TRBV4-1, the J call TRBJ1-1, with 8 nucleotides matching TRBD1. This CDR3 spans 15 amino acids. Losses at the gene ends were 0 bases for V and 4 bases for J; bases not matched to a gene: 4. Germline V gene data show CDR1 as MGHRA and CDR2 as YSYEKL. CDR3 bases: TGCGCCAGCAGCCAAGAGACAGGGGCGCGCACTGAAGCTTTCTTT. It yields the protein CASSQETGARTEAFF.

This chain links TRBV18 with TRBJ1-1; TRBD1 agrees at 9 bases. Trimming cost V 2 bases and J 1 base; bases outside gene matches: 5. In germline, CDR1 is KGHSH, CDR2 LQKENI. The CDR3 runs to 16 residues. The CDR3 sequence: CASSPSRQGENTEAFF. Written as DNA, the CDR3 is TGTGCCAGCTCACCAAGTAGACAGGGGGAGAACACTGAAGCTTTCTTT.

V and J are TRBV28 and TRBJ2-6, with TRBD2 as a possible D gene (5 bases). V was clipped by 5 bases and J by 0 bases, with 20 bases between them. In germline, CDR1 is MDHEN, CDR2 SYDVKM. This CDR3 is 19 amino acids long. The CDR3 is CASSTPYLLTNSGANVLTF. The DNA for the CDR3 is TGTGCCAGCAGTACTCCCTACCTGCTGACTAACTCTGGGGCCAACGTCCTGACTTTC. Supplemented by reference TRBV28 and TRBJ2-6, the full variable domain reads DVKVTQSSRYLVKRTGEKVFLECVQDMDHENMFWYRQDPGLGLRLIYFSYDVKMKEKGDIPEGYSVSREKKERFSLILESASTNQTSMYLCASSTPYLLTNSGANVLTFGAGSRLTVL.

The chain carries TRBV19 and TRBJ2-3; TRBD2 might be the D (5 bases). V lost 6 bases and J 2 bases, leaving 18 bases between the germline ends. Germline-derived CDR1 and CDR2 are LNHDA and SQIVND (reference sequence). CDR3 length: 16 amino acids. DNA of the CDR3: TGTGCCAGTAGCGACGGCGGTGGGAGCCCCACAGATACGCAGTATTTT. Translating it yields CASSDGGGSPTDTQYF.

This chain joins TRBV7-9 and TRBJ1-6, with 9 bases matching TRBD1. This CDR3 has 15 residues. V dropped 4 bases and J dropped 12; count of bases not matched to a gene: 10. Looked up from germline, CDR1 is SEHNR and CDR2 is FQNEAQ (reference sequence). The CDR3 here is CASSSTLDRGGPLHF. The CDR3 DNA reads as TGTGCCAGCAGCTCCACTCTGGACAGGGGAGGACCCCTCCACTTT.

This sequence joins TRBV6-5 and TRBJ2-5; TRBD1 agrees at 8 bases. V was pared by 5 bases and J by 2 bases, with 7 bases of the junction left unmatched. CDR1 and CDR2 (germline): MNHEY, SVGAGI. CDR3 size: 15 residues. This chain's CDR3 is CASSPRTGSQETQYF. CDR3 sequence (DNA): TGTGCCAGCAGTCCTAGGACAGGGAGTCAAGAGACCCAGTACTTC.

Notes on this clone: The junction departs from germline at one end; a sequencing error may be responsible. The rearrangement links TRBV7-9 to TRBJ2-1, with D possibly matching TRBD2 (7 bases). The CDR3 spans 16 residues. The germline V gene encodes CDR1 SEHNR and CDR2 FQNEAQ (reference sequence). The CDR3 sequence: CASSLAGGRPYNEQFF. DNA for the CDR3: TGTGCCAGCAGCCTAGCCGGGGGGCGACCTTACAATGAGCAGTTCTTC.

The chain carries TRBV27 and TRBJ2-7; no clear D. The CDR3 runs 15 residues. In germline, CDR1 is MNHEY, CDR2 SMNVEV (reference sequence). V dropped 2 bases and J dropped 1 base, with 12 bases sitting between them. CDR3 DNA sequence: TGTGCCAGCAGTTTAGAACAGTCTCCTTCCTACGAGCAGTACTTC. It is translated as CASSLEQSPSYEQYF.

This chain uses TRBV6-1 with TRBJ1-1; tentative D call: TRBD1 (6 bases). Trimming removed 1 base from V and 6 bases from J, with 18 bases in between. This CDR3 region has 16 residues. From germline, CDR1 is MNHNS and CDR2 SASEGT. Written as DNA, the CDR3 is TGTGCCAGCAGTGAAGGGTTGGCACAGGGAAGCGCTGAAGCTTTCTTT. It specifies CASSEGLAQGSAEAFF.

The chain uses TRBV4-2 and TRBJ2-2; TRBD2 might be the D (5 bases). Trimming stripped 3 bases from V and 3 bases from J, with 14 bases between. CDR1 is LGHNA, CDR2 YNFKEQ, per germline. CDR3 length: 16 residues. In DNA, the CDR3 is TGTGCCAGCAGCCATGTGTCGGGGATTGACACCGGGGAGCTGTTTTTT. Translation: CASSHVSGIDTGELFF.

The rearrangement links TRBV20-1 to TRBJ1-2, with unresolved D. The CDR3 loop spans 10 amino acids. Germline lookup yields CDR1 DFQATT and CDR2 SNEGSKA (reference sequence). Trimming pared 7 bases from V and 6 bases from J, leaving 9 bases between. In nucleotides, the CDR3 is TGCAGTGTAAGTGCGCATGGCTACACCTTC. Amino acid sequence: CSVSAHGYTF.

The CDR3 region is CASSEAVVNTGELFF. Written as DNA, the CDR3 is TGTGCCAGCAGTGAAGCGGTAGTGAACACCGGGGAGCTGTTTTTT. This chain links TRBV6-1 with TRBJ2-2; no reliable D call. Germline V gene sequence: CDR1 MNHNS, CDR2 SASEGT. V shed 0 bases and J shed 1 base, with 6 bases lying between them. The CDR3 has 15 residues.

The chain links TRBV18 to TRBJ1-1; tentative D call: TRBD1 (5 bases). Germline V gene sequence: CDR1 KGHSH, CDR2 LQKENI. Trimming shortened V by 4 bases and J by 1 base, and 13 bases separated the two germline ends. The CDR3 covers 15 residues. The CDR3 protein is CASSLGGGGNTEAFF. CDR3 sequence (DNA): TGTGCCAGCTCACTGGGGGGAGGAGGGAACACTGAAGCTTTCTTT.

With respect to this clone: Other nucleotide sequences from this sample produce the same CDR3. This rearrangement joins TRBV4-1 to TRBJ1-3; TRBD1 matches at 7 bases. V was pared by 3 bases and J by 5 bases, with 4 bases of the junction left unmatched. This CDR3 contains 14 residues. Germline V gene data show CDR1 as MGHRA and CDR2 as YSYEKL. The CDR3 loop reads CASSQPGQRNTIYF. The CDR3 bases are TGCGCCAGCAGCCAGCCGGGACAGAGAAACACCATATATTTT.

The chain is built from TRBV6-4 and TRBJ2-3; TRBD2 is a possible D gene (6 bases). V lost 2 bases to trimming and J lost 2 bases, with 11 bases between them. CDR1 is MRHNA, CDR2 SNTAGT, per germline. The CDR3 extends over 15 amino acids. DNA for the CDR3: TGTGCCAGCAGTGACGGGGGGTTGGACACAGATACGCAGTATTTT. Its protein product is CASSDGGLDTDTQYF.

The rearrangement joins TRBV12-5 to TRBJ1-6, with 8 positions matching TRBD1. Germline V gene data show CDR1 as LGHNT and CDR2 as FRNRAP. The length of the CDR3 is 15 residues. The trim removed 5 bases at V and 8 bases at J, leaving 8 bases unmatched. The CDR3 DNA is TGTGCTAGTGGTCCCTGGACAGGGAGTTATTCACCCCTCCACTTT. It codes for CASGPWTGSYSPLHF. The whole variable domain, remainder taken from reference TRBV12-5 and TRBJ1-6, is DARVTQTPRHKVTEMGQEVTMRCQPILGHNTVFWYRQTMMQGLELLAYFRNRAPLDDSGMPKDRFSAEMPDATLATLKIQPSEPRDSAVYFCASGPWTGSYSPLHFGNGTRLTVT.

The CDR3 protein is CAISELLAGGGDTQYF. CDR3 in DNA: TGTGCCATCAGTGAGTTACTAGCGGGGGGTGGGGATACGCAGTATTTT. The chain carries TRBV10-3 and TRBJ2-3, with TRBD2 matching 12 bases. The CDR3 has 16 amino acids. V was clipped by 1 base and J by 6 bases; unmatched bases: 5. Germline V gives CDR1 ENHRY, CDR2 SYGVKD.

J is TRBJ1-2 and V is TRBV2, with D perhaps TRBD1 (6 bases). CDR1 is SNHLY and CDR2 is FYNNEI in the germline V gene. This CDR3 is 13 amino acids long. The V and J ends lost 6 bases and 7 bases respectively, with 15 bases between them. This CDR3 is CASRRQDGGGYTF. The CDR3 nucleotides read TGTGCCAGCAGACGACAGGATGGTGGTGGCTACACCTTC.

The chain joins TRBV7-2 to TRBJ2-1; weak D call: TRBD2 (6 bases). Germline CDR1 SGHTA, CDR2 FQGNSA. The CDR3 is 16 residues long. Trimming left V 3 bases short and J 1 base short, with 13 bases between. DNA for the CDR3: TGTGCCAGCAGCTTTAGACTAGGTTCATCCTACAATGAGCAGTTCTTC. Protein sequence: CASSFRLGSSYNEQFF.

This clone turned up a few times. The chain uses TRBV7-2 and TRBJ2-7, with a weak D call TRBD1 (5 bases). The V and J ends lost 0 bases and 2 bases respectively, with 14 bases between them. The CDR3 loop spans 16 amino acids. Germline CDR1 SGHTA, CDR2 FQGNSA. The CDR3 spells CASSLASRQSAYEQYF. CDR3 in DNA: TGTGCCAGCAGCTTAGCATCGAGACAGAGCGCCTACGAGCAGTACTTC.

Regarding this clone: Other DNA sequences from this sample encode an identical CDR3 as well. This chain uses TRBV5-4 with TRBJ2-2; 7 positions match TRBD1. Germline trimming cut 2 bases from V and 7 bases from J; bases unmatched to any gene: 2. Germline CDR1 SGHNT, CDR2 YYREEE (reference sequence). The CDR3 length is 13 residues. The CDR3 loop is CASSLQGSGELFF. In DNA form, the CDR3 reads TGTGCCAGCAGCTTACAGGGGAGCGGGGAGCTGTTTTTT.

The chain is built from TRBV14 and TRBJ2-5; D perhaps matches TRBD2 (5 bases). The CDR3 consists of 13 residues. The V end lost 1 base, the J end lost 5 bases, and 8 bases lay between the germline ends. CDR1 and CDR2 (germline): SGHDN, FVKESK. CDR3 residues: CASSQVRGETQYF. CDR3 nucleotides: TGTGCCAGCAGCCAAGTTCGCGGGGAGACCCAGTACTTC. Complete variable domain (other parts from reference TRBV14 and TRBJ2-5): EAGVTQFPSHSVIEKGQTVTLRCDPISGHDNLYWYRRVMGKEIKFLLHFVKESKQDESGMPNNRFLAERTGGTYSTLKVQPAELEDSGVYFCASSQVRGETQYFGPGTRLLVL.

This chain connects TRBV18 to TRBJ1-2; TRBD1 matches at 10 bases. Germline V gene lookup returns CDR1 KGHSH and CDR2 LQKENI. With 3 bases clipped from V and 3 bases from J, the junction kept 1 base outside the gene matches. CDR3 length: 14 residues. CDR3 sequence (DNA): TGTGCCAGCTCACCCGGGACAGGGGACTATGGCTACACCTTC. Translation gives CASSPGTGDYGYTF.

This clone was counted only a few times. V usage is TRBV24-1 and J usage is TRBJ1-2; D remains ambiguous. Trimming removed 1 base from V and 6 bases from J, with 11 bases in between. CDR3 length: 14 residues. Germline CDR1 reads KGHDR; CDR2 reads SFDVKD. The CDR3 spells CATSDLAGENGYTF. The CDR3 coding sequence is TGTGCCACCAGTGATTTAGCGGGAGAGAATGGCTACACCTTC.

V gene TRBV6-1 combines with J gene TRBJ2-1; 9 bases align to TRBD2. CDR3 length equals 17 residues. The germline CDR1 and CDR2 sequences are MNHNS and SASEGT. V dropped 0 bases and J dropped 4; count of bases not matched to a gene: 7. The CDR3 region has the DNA TGTGCCAGCAGTGAAGCGGTGGTTAGCGGGGGATACAATGAGCAGTTCTTC. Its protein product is CASSEAVVSGGYNEQFF.